These 5 T cell receptor beta chains were all obtained from the same sample, sequenced in a study of OX40 agonist ivuxolimab in advanced cancers. The table came from immunoSEQ multiplex PCR; TCRdb's copy has only in-frame clones and leaves some out. The data show over 85,000 clones, with around 90% seen just once and over 0.4% held by the top ten. The source was CD4+ or CD8+ T cells sorted from blood, collected in a trial of the OX40 agonist ivuxolimab. The receptors come from an adult with an advanced solid tumor such as melanoma, head and neck, liver or kidney cancer.

This rearrangement joins TRBV6-6 to TRBJ2-2; 9 bases are a match to TRBD1. V shed 6 bases, J shed 3 bases, and the junction held 8 bases outside the gene matches. This CDR3 comprises 16 residues. Germline-derived CDR1 and CDR2 are MNHNY and SVGAGI (reference sequence). CDR3 sequence reads: CASRDPGQGDTGELFF. CDR3 coding DNA: TGTGCCAGCAGGGATCCGGGACAGGGAGACACCGGGGAGCTGTTTTTT.

The CDR3 loop is CASSLYRAGTGELFF. The DNA of the CDR3 is TGTGCCAGCAGCTTGTACCGGGCGGGCACCGGGGAGCTGTTTTTT. This chain joins TRBV7-3 and TRBJ2-2; perhaps TRBD2 as D (5 bases). V was shortened by 3 bases and J by 4 bases, with 12 bases between the two germline ends. The CDR3 is 15 amino acids. Germline loops: CDR1 SGHTA, CDR2 FQGTGA.

This CDR3 is CASKADLQGNTEAFF. The CDR3 DNA reads TGTGCCAGCAAGGCCGACCTACAGGGGAACACTGAAGCTTTCTTT. V is TRBV6-6 and J is TRBJ1-1; maybe TRBD1 (6 bases). Trimming pared 7 bases from V and 1 base from J, leaving 16 bases between. Germline CDR1 and CDR2: MNHNY and SVGAGI (reference sequence). The CDR3 is 15 amino acids.

This clone was observed once. V usage is TRBV19 and J usage is TRBJ2-2; D tentatively fits TRBD1 or TRBD2 (5 bases each). The CDR3 runs to 14 residues. The V gene lost 6 bases and the J gene lost 5 bases, with 13 bases spanning the gap. Germline assignment: CDR1 LNHDA and CDR2 SQIVND (reference sequence). CDR3 protein: CASRGTWGTGELFF. CDR3 nucleotide sequence: TGTGCCAGTAGGGGCACCTGGGGGACCGGGGAGCTGTTTTTT.

The chain carries TRBV7-3 and TRBJ2-7, with TRBD2 matching over 7 bases. Germline V gene data show CDR1 as SGHTA and CDR2 as FQGTGA. This CDR3 spans 15 amino acids. Trimming took 3 bases from V and 7 from J; bases not matched to a gene: 12. CDR3 protein: CASSFTGGPSGEQYF. CDR3 coding DNA: TGTGCCAGCAGCTTCACGGGGGGACCATCCGGAGAGCAGTACTTC.